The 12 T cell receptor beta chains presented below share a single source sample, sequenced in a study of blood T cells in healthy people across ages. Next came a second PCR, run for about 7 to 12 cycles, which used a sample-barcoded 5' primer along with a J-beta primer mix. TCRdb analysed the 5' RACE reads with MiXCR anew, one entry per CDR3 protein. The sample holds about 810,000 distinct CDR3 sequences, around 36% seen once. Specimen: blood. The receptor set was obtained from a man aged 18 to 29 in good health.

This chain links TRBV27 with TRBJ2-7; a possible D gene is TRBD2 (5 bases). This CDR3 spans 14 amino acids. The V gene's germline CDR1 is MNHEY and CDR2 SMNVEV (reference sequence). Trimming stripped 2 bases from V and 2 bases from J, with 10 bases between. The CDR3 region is CASSLEGNPYEQYV. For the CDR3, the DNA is TGTGCCAGCAGTTTAGAGGGAAACCCCTACGAGCAGTACGTC.

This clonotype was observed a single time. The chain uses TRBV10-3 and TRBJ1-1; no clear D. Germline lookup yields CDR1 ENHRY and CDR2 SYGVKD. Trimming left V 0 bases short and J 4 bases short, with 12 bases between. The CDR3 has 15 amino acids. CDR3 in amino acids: CAISESYGSVTEAFF. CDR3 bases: TGTGCCATCAGTGAGTCGTACGGGTCGGTCACTGAAGCTTTCTTT.

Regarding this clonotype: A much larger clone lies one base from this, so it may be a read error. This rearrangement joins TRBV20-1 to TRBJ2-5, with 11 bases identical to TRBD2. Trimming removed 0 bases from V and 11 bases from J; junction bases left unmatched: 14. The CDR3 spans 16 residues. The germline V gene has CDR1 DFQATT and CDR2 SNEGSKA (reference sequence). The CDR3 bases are TGCAGTGCTAGAGACCCTACTAGCGGGGGTTACAATGAGCAGTACTTC. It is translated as CSARDPTSGGYNEQYF.

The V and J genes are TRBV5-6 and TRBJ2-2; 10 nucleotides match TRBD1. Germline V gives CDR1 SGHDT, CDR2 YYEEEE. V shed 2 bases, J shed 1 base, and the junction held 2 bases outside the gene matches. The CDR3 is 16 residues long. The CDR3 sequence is CASSFGTGVNTGELFF. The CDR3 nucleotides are TGTGCCAGCAGCTTCGGGACAGGGGTGAACACCGGGGAGCTGTTTTTT.

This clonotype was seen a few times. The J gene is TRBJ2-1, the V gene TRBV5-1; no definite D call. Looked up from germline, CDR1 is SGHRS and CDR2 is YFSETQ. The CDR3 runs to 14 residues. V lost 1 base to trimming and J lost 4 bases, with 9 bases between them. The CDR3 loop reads CASSLREEYNEQFF. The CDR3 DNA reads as TGCGCCAGCAGCTTGAGAGAAGAATACAATGAGCAGTTCTTC.

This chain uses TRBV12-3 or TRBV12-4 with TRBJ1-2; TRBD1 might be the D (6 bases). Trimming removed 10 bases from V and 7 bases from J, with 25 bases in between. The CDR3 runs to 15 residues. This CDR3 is CAIKRTRGGVGGYTF. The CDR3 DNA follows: TGTGCCATTAAAAGAACCAGGGGAGGAGTTGGTGGCTACACCTTC.

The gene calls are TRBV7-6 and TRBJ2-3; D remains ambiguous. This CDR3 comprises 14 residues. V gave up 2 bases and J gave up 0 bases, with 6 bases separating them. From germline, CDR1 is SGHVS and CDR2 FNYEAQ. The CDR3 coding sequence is TGTGCCAGCAGCTTACTAGAGAGCACAGATACGCAGTATTTT. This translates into CASSLLESTDTQYF.

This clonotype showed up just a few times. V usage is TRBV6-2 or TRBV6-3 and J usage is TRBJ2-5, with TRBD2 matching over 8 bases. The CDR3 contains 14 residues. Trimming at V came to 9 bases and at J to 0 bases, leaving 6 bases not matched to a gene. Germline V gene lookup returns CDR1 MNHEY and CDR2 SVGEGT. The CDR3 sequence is CASKRGMYQETQYF. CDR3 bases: TGTGCCAGTAAGCGGGGGATGTACCAAGAGACCCAGTACTTC.

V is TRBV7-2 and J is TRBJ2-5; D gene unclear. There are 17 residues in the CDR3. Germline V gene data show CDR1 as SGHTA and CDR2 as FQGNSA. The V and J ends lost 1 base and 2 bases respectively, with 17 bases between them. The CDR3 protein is CASSLEVGFPIQETQYF. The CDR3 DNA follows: TGTGCCAGCAGCTTAGAAGTGGGGTTCCCTATACAAGAGACCCAGTACTTC.

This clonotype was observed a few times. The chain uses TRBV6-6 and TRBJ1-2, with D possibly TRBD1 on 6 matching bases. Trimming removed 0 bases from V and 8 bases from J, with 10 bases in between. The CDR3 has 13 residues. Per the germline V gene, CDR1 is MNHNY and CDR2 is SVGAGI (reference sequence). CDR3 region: CASSYSVGGGYTF. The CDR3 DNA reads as TGTGCCAGCAGTTACTCTGTCGGGGGCGGCTACACCTTC.

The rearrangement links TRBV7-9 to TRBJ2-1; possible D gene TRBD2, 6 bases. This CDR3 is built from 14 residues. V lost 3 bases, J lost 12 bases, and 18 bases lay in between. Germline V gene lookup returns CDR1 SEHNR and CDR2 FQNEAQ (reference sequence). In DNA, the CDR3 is TGTGCCAGCAGCTTGGGGGGTGAACTTGCTGGGCAGTTCTTC. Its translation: CASSLGGELAGQFF.

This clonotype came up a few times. CDR3 sequence reads: CASSYPGTGGEKLFF. For the CDR3, the DNA is TGTGCCAGCAGTTACCCCGGGACAGGGGGGGAAAAACTGTTTTTT. The chain is built from TRBV6-6 and TRBJ1-4; 11 bases map to TRBD1. With V trimmed by 2 bases and J by 8 bases, 4 bases remained unmatched. Germline CDR1 reads MNHNY; CDR2 reads SVGAGI (reference sequence). The CDR3 extends over 15 amino acids.